Listed below are T cell receptor beta chains from one sample, sequenced in a study of cytomegalovirus exposure and HLA in healthy donors. Libraries were prepared by immunoSEQ multiplex PCR; TCRdb keeps only in-frame clonotypes and omits some of them. The sample lists some 130,000 clones, around 73% seen once, with around 1.2% in the top ten. Sequencing used PBMCs. These receptors all come from a man aged 50-60 years in good health and CMV-seronegative. The CDR3 runs from the conserved cysteine through the conserved F or W. Fields, in order: V gene, J gene, clone size, D gene, CDR3 DNA, CDR3 protein. A D gene is named only where the DNA matches it firmly. Size is omitted from some rows. Given values are once, few, many or a class for expanded clones.

V: TRBV28; J: TRBJ2-7; size: NA; D: TRBD2; DNA: TGTGCCAGCAACCTAGCGGGAGTTACCTACGAGCAGTACTTC; CDR3: CASNLAGVTYEQYF
V: TRBV11-3; J: TRBJ2-2; size: once; D: TRBD2; DNA: TGTGCCAGCAGCTTCGGGACTAGCGGAGACGCGAACACCGGGGAGCTGTTTTTT; CDR3: CASSFGTSGDANTGELFF
V: TRBV28; J: TRBJ2-7; size: NA; D: TRBD1; DNA: TGTGCCAGCAGTAACAGGGGGTCGAGTAGGAGGGAGCAGTACTTC; CDR3: CASSNRGSSRREQYF
V: TRBV7-2; J: TRBJ1-2; size: NA; D: TRBD1; DNA: TGTGCCAGCAGCCGTGACAGGGTATATTATGGCTACACCTTC; CDR3: CASSRDRVYYGYTF
V: TRBV28; J: TRBJ2-5; size: few; D: TRBD1; DNA: TGTGCCAGCATCCAATCCACAGGGGTACTTGCGGAGCTAAACTTC; CDR3: CASIQSTGVLAELNF
V: TRBV6-5; J: TRBJ2-1; size: few; D: TRBD2; DNA: TGTGCCAGCAGTTACGAGGGAGGGCCTGGTGAGCAGTTCTTC; CDR3: CASSYEGGPGEQFF
V: TRBV5-1; J: TRBJ1-1; size: NA; D: NA; DNA: TGCGCCAGCAGCTCCGAGGGGGGGGCGATGAACACTGAAGCTTTCTTT; CDR3: CASSSEGGAMNTEAFF
V: TRBV10-2; J: TRBJ1-1; size: NA; D: NA; DNA: TGCGCCAGAATCACGCGCTTGAACACTGAAGCTTTCTTT; CDR3: CARITRLNTEAFF
V: TRBV7-2; J: TRBJ2-7; size: NA; D: NA; DNA: TGTGCCAGCACCAACGTGGGGGCCTCCTACGAGCAGTACTTC; CDR3: CASTNVGASYEQYF
V: TRBV9; J: TRBJ2-6; size: NA; D: NA; DNA: TGTGCCAGCAGCGCCTTCGGTTACTCTGGGGCCAACGTCCTGACTTTC; CDR3: CASSAFGYSGANVLTF
V: TRBV5-4; J: TRBJ2-2; size: NA; D: TRBD2; DNA: TGTGCCAGCAGCTTGTCTGCACTAGCGGGAGGATGGACCGGGGAGCTGTTTTTT; CDR3: CASSLSALAGGWTGELFF
V: TRBV5-6; J: TRBJ2-1; size: few; D: TRBD2; DNA: TGTGCCAGCAGCTTCGGAGCCGGGAGGGCCTTCAATGAGCAGTTCTTC; CDR3: CASSFGAGRAFNEQFF
V: TRBV19; J: TRBJ1-1; size: NA; D: NA; DNA: TGTGCCAGTAGGCGATCCGCGGCGGGGAACACTGAAGCTTTCTTT; CDR3: CASRRSAAGNTEAFF
V: TRBV5-1; J: TRBJ2-6; size: NA; D: NA; DNA: TGCGCCAGCAGCTTGACTGGGGCCAGGGGCTCTGGGGCCAACGTCCTGACTTTC; CDR3: CASSLTGARGSGANVLTF
V: TRBV4-1; J: TRBJ2-7; size: NA; D: TRBD1; DNA: TGCGCCAGCAGCCGGGACAGGGCCTACGAGCAGTACTTC; CDR3: CASSRDRAYEQYF
V: TRBV25-1; J: TRBJ2-5; size: NA; D: TRBD2; DNA: TGTGCCAGCAGCCTAGCGGGAGCATCCCAAGAGACCCAGTACTTC; CDR3: CASSLAGASQETQYF
V: TRBV28; J: TRBJ2-7; size: few; D: TRBD2; DNA: TGTGCCAGCAGACGTACCGGGACTAGCGTCGTCAGGTCCTACGAGCAGTACTTC; CDR3: CASRRTGTSVVRSYEQYF
V: TRBV4-2; J: TRBJ2-5; size: few; D: TRBD2; DNA: TGTGCCAGCAGCCAAGAGGAATACGGGACTAGCGGGAGAGTTTCCCGGGAGACCCAGTACTTC; CDR3: CASSQEEYGTSGRVSRETQYF
V: TRBV7-2; J: TRBJ2-7; size: NA; D: TRBD2; DNA: TGTGCCAGCAGCTTAGCCGGGACTAGGTCCTACGAGCAGTACTTC; CDR3: CASSLAGTRSYEQYF
V: TRBV7-2; J: TRBJ1-1; size: NA; D: TRBD1; DNA: TGTGCCAGTAAAGACAGGGCCCAAAACACTGAAGCTTTCTTT; CDR3: CASKDRAQNTEAFF
V: TRBV28; J: TRBJ2-5; size: NA; D: NA; DNA: TGTGCCAGCAGTCCATTCTTCTTACAGGGAGAGTACCAAGAGACCCAGTACTTC; CDR3: CASSPFFLQGEYQETQYF
V: TRBV7-9; J: TRBJ2-7; size: NA; D: TRBD2; DNA: TGTGCCAGCAGCAGTAGCGGGAGTTTCGAGCAGTACTTC; CDR3: CASSSSGSFEQYF
V: TRBV7-9; J: TRBJ1-1; size: NA; D: NA; DNA: TGTGCCAGCAGCTTAGGGAGGTGGCAGCTGAACACTGAAGCTTTCTTT; CDR3: CASSLGRWQLNTEAFF
V: TRBV10-2; J: TRBJ2-5; size: NA; D: TRBD1; DNA: TGCGCCAGCAGATCCGGGACAGGGGGCTTTGAGACCCAGTACTTC; CDR3: CASRSGTGGFETQYF
V: TRBV10-3; J: TRBJ1-4; size: NA; D: NA; DNA: TGTGCCATCAGGGATGACACGGCGGGAGAAAAACTGTTTTTT; CDR3: CAIRDDTAGEKLFF
V: TRBV6-6; J: TRBJ1-6; size: NA; D: NA; DNA: TGTGCCAGCACCCTACCAACAGGAGTTAATTCACCCCTCCACTTT; CDR3: CASTLPTGVNSPLHF
V: TRBV19; J: TRBJ2-6; size: NA; D: TRBD1; DNA: TGTGCCAGTAGTCCGGGACAGGGGATCTCTGGGGCCAACGTCCTGACTTTC; CDR3: CASSPGQGISGANVLTF
V: TRBV28; J: TRBJ1-2; size: NA; D: NA; DNA: TGTGCCAGCAGACCCCGGGGGAAGCCTTCAGGTGGCTACACCTTC; CDR3: CASRPRGKPSGGYTF
V: TRBV2; J: TRBJ2-1; size: NA; D: TRBD2; DNA: TGTGGTTGTCAGCTAGCGGGAGCCGTGCGGGAGCAGTTCTTC; CDR3: CGCQLAGAVREQFF
V: TRBV19; J: TRBJ2-3; size: few; D: NA; DNA: TGTGCCAGTACTTCAGGAAATACGCAGTATTTT; CDR3: CASTSGNTQYF
V: TRBV2; J: TRBJ1-2; size: NA; D: NA; DNA: TGTGCCAGCAGTCCGCAGGGATATGGCTACACCTTC; CDR3: CASSPQGYGYTF
V: TRBV5-1; J: TRBJ2-3; size: NA; D: NA; DNA: TGCGCCAGCAGCTTCGGCGCGGGGAACACAGATACGCAGTATTTT; CDR3: CASSFGAGNTDTQYF
V: TRBV10-3; J: TRBJ2-7; size: few; D: TRBD1; DNA: TGTGCCACCCACAGAGGGGACAGGGGCTCCGAGCAGTACTTC; CDR3: CATHRGDRGSEQYF
V: TRBV6-5; J: TRBJ1-2; size: NA; D: NA; DNA: TGTGCCAGCAGTGAACAGAGCATGAGACATGGCTACACCTTC; CDR3: CASSEQSMRHGYTF
V: TRBV7-7; J: TRBJ2-5; size: NA; D: TRBD1; DNA: TGTGCTAGCAGCTCGGACAGGGGGCGGGAGACCCAGTACTTC; CDR3: CASSSDRGRETQYF
V: TRBV10-2; J: TRBJ2-4; size: NA; D: TRBD2; DNA: TGCGCCAGCAGTGACAGCGGGATAGCCAAAAACATTCAGTACTTC; CDR3: CASSDSGIAKNIQYF
V: TRBV10-1; J: TRBJ2-1; size: NA; D: TRBD2; DNA: TGCGCCAGCTTTCTCACCCTAGCGGGAGCGGGGGGCAATGAGCAGTTCTTC; CDR3: CASFLTLAGAGGNEQFF
V: TRBV28; J: TRBJ1-2; size: NA; D: TRBD1; DNA: TGTGCCAGCAGGTGGAGGGGGACAGGCATGAACTATGGCTACACCTTC; CDR3: CASRWRGTGMNYGYTF
V: TRBV18; J: TRBJ2-1; size: NA; D: NA; DNA: TGTGCCAGCTCACCAGGGGAGAGGGTCAATGAGCAGTTCTTC; CDR3: CASSPGERVNEQFF
V: TRBV7-9; J: TRBJ1-1; size: NA; D: NA; DNA: TGTGCCAGCAGCTTTGACATACGGAACACTGAAGCTTTCTTT; CDR3: CASSFDIRNTEAFF
V: TRBV25-1; J: TRBJ2-7; size: NA; D: NA; DNA: TGTGCCAGCAGTGGACCACTAACCCAGCACTACGAGCAGTACTTC; CDR3: CASSGPLTQHYEQYF
V: TRBV11-2; J: TRBJ2-7; size: NA; D: TRBD2; DNA: TGTGCCAGCAGCTCCCCCCTCGGAGCGGGGAACTACGAGCAGTACTTC; CDR3: CASSSPLGAGNYEQYF
V: TRBV29-1; J: TRBJ2-2; size: NA; D: TRBD2; DNA: TGCAGCGGAGGACTAGCGGGAGGCACCGGGGAGCTGTTTTTT; CDR3: CSGGLAGGTGELFF
V: TRBV27; J: TRBJ2-1; size: NA; D: NA; DNA: TGTGCCAGCAGAGAAGGCGGGACCGCCGCCTACAATGAGCAGTTCTTC; CDR3: CASREGGTAAYNEQFF
V: TRBV15; J: TRBJ2-7; size: NA; D: NA; DNA: TGTGCCACCAGCAGAGGCGGACAGTCCTACGAGCAGTACTTC; CDR3: CATSRGGQSYEQYF
V: TRBV5-1; J: TRBJ2-7; size: once; D: TRBD2; DNA: TGCGCCAGCAGCCTCGGGGGGGGTTACGAGCAGTACTTC; CDR3: CASSLGGGYEQYF
V: TRBV28; J: TRBJ2-7; size: NA; D: NA; DNA: TGTGCCAGCAGTTCTCCCTTCTCGGACGAGCAGTACTTC; CDR3: CASSSPFSDEQYF
V: TRBV5-1; J: TRBJ1-1; size: NA; D: NA; DNA: TGCGCCAGCAGCTTTGGGTTTCAGGGCCTGAACACTGAAGCTTTCTTT; CDR3: CASSFGFQGLNTEAFF
V: TRBV6-6; J: TRBJ2-3; size: NA; D: TRBD1; DNA: TGTGCCAGCACTACAGGGGGCAGGGATACGCAGTATTTT; CDR3: CASTTGGRDTQYF
V: TRBV7-2; J: TRBJ2-5; size: once; D: NA; DNA: TGTGCCAGCAGCTTAGCGGCCACTAAACAAGAGACCCAGTACTTC; CDR3: CASSLAATKQETQYF
V: TRBV30; J: TRBJ2-3; size: NA; D: TRBD1; DNA: TGTGCCTGGAGTACCCCTCGGCAGGGGGCTGGAGATACGCAGTATTTT; CDR3: CAWSTPRQGAGDTQYF
V: TRBV5-1; J: TRBJ2-7; size: NA; D: NA; DNA: TGCGCCAGCAGCATTGACAGTGCCTACGAGCAGTACTTC; CDR3: CASSIDSAYEQYF
V: TRBV29-1; J: TRBJ2-4; size: NA; D: TRBD1; DNA: TGCAGCGTTGGGACAGGGGACCACATTCAGTACTTC; CDR3: CSVGTGDHIQYF